One sample yielded the 6 T cell receptor beta chains listed below, sequenced in a study of shared T cell receptors in the human thymus. The table came from immunoSEQ multiplex PCR; TCRdb's copy has only in-frame clones and leaves some out. The sample carries around 68,000 clones, 90% to 95% recorded once. Input material: thymocytes. The origin of the receptors is a human donor.

The chain recombines TRBV19 with TRBJ2-1; tentative D call: TRBD1 (6 bases). V was pared by 2 bases and J by 5 bases, with 10 bases between. The CDR3 totals 14 residues. CDR1 is LNHDA, CDR2 SQIVND, per germline (reference sequence). The CDR3 loop is CASSIHEGDNEQFF. The CDR3 DNA is TGTGCCAGTAGTATACACGAGGGGGACAATGAGCAGTTCTTC.

The DNA for the CDR3 is TGTGCCAGTAGTATAGAAGAGTTCCACCGTTCCAATGAGCAGTTCTTC. Translation gives CASSIEEFHRSNEQFF. The chain recombines TRBV19 with TRBJ2-1; the D is unclear. The ends were cut back, 0 bases at V and 6 bases at J, with 15 bases in the middle. This CDR3 has 16 residues. The germline V gene has CDR1 LNHDA and CDR2 SQIVND (reference sequence).

There are a few counts of this clone. The chain recombines TRBV27 with TRBJ1-6; maybe TRBD1 (5 bases). The germline V gene has CDR1 MNHEY and CDR2 SMNVEV (reference sequence). The CDR3 length is 17 residues. With 7 bases removed from V and 7 bases from J, the gap between germline ends came to 23 bases. The DNA for the CDR3 is TGTGCCAGCACCGATTTGCCCCCAGACAGAGAGAATTCACCCCTCCACTTT. This encodes CASTDLPPDRENSPLHF.

The rearrangement uses TRBV19 and TRBJ2-7; TRBD1 agrees at 7 bases. Germline V gene data show CDR1 as LNHDA and CDR2 as SQIVND (reference sequence). There are 16 residues in the CDR3. The V and J ends lost 10 bases and 3 bases, in that order; junction bases with no gene match: 18. The CDR3: CATKFRHRGWDYEQYF. CDR3 coding DNA: TGTGCCACCAAGTTTAGACACAGGGGCTGGGACTACGAGCAGTACTTC.

V is TRBV19 and J is TRBJ1-5; D is uncertain. Between the trimmed V and J ends, which lost 3 bases and 3 bases, there was a span of 12 bases. Germline V CDR1 and CDR2: LNHDA, SQIVND (reference sequence). The CDR3 runs 15 residues. In DNA form, the CDR3 reads TGTGCCAGTAGTATCTCGATTATAATCAATCAGCCCCAGCATTTT. As protein: CASSISIIINQPQHF.

Here the CDR3 DNA reads TGTGCCAGCAGCTTGGGGCGAGAGGGATGGGATAATTCACCCCTCCACTTT. It is translated as CASSLGREGWDNSPLHF. The chain joins TRBV5-6 to TRBJ1-6; unclear D gene. Germline V gene sequence: CDR1 SGHDT, CDR2 YYEEEE. This CDR3 is built from 17 residues. V lost 0 bases to trimming and J lost 5 bases, with 15 bases between them.